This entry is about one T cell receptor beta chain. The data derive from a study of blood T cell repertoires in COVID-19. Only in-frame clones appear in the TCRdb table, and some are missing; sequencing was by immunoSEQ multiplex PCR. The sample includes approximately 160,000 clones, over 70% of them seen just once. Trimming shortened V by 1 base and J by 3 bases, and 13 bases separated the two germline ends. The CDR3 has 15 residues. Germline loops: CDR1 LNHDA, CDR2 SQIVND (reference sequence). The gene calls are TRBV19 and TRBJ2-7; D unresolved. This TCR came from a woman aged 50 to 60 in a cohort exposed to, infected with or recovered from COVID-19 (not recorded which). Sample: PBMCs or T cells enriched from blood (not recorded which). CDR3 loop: CASSIVAQGGYEQYF. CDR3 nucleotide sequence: TGTGCCAGTAGTATAGTAGCACAAGGTGGCTACGAGCAGTACTTC. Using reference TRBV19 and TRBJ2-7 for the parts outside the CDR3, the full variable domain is DGGITQSPKYLFRKEGQNVTLSCEQNLNHDAMYWYRQDPGQGLRLIYYSQIVNDFQKGDIAEGYSVSREKKESFPLTVTSAQKNPTAFYLCASSIVAQGGYEQYFGPGTRLTVT.